Listed below are T cell receptor beta chains from one sample, sequenced in a study of spatial heterogeneity in lung cancer. TCRdb fed the 5' RACE reads into MiXCR, producing one record per CDR3 protein. Found here are under 6,000 distinct CDR3 sequences, around 6.7% of them singletons; the top ten hold around 45%. The material was lung tumor tissue, obtained at surgery. The source is a male donor with early-stage non-small cell lung cancer. Each CDR3 is given with its conserved first and last residue. D genes are given only for firm matches. Rows may omit the clone size; those that give it use once, few, many or a size class.

TRBV12-3/TRBV12-4	TRBJ1-1	-	many	CASSLYTKGEAFF	TGTGCCAGCAGTTTATACACGAAAGGAGAAGCTTTCTTT
TRBV5-1	TRBJ2-1	TRBD1	many	CASSMGQVGNEQFF	TGCGCCAGCAGCATGGGACAGGTCGGTAATGAGCAGTTCTTC
TRBV9	TRBJ2-7	TRBD2	few	CASSGGTSREQYF	TGTGCCAGCAGCGGGGGGACTAGCCGCGAGCAGTACTTC
TRBV2	TRBJ2-1	TRBD2	many	CASDRDYLDNEQFF	TGTGCCAGCGATCGGGACTACCTAGACAATGAGCAGTTCTTC
TRBV2	TRBJ2-7	TRBD2	many	CASRKGLAREQYF	TGTGCCAGCAGGAAAGGACTAGCAAGGGAGCAGTACTTC
TRBV29-1	TRBJ2-3	-	-	CSSKTDTQYF	TGCAGCTCAAAGACAGATACGCAGTATTTT
TRBV6-2/TRBV6-3	TRBJ2-6	TRBD1	-	CASSGQDAGANVLTF	TGTGCCAGCAGCGGACAGGATGCTGGGGCCAACGTCCTGACTTTC
TRBV7-9	TRBJ2-7	-	-	CASSLAGLVQEQYF	TGTGCCAGCAGCTTAGCGGGCCTCGTCCAGGAGCAGTACTTC
TRBV3-1	TRBJ2-5	TRBD2	-	CASSSRTSSQETQYF	TGTGCCAGCAGCTCCCGGACTAGCAGCCAAGAGACCCAGTACTTC
TRBV10-3	TRBJ2-5	-	medium-sized	CASSERTEETQYF	TGTGCCTCATCAGAAAGGACAGAAGAGACCCAGTACTTC
TRBV7-9	TRBJ1-1	-	many	CASSFENTEAFF	TGTGCCAGCAGCTTTGAGAACACTGAAGCTTTCTTT
TRBV7-2	TRBJ2-5	-	-	CASSPGALETQYF	TGTGCCAGCAGCCCAGGGGCATTGGAGACCCAGTACTTC
TRBV6-2/TRBV6-3	TRBJ2-7	-	-	CASSPGGPTYEQYF	TGTGCCAGCAGTCCCGGAGGGCCAACCTACGAGCAGTACTTC
TRBV6-2/TRBV6-3	TRBJ1-1	-	large	CASSYAGLPNTEAFF	TGTGCCAGCAGTTACGCGGGACTGCCGAACACTGAAGCTTTCTTT
TRBV29-1	TRBJ2-1	-	medium-sized	CSVTERAYNEQFF	TGCAGCGTGACAGAGAGAGCCTACAATGAGCAGTTCTTC
TRBV20-1	TRBJ2-2	-	medium-sized	CSASRDTGELFF	TGCAGTGCTTCGCGGGACACCGGGGAGCTGTTTTTT
TRBV7-2	TRBJ1-2	-	few	CASSLDFFSEGYTF	TGTGCCAGCAGCTTAGACTTTTTTTCGGAGGGCTACACCTTC
TRBV29-1	TRBJ2-5	TRBD1	many	CSVLTGMETQYF	TGCAGCGTTTTGACAGGGATGGAGACCCAGTACTTC
TRBV6-1	TRBJ2-7	-	many	CASRHPTVKGPGALDEQYF	TGTGCCAGTAGACACCCGACGGTTAAGGGGCCCGGGGCCCTAGACGAGCAGTACTTC